The rows below give T cell receptor beta chains drawn from one sample of a study of T-cell reconstitution after alpha-beta-depleted transplantation in children. TCRdb re-called the PCR reads with MiXCR, one entry per CDR3 protein. Of hundreds of thousands of distinct CDR3 sequences in the sample, roughly 13% were seen once. The source material was PBMCs, sampled before TCRalphabeta/CD19-depleted stem cell transplant. Receptors were obtained from a girl aged 2 to 10 with congenital amegakaryocytic thrombocytopenia, due to receive a stem cell transplant. CDR3s leave out the opening cysteine and the closing phenylalanine or tryptophan. The D gene is left open where the match is weak. Some rows mark clone size as missing; the rest say once, few, many or name a class of expanded clone.

TRBJ2-3,TRBV2,NA,TRBD2,ATQGLGADTQY
TRBJ2-7,TRBV6-5,many,NA,ASSFGQGEQY
TRBJ1-5,TRBV24-1,many,NA,ATSDPVGRRQPQH
TRBJ2-7,TRBV5-1,NA,NA,ASSRDHIYEQY
TRBJ1-1,TRBV10-3,NA,NA,AISGLGTENTEAF
TRBJ2-7,TRBV23-1,NA,NA,ASSPEARGSYEQY
TRBJ2-2,TRBV15,NA,NA,ATSRFPTRPGELF
TRBJ1-1,TRBV6-1,NA,NA,ASSASQGEKAF
TRBJ2-1,TRBV28,many,TRBD1,ASIRGFSYNEQF
TRBJ2-3,TRBV12-3/TRBV12-4,many,NA,ASRRTTRTLRYDTQY
TRBJ2-1,TRBV10-3,many,NA,AISASVRDNEQF
TRBJ2-1,TRBV20-1,many,NA,SASAEFNEQF
TRBJ2-2,TRBV5-1,many,NA,ASSLAAGGYGGELF
TRBJ2-3,TRBV6-1,many,TRBD2,AAGLAGVSTDTQY
TRBJ2-7,TRBV3-1,few,TRBD2,ASSQIAGDYEQY
TRBJ2-2,TRBV7-8,many,NA,ASSLQGVLTGELF
TRBJ1-5,TRBV6-2/TRBV6-3,many,NA,ASSYGAEQPQH
TRBJ2-5,TRBV12-3/TRBV12-4,few,TRBD1,ASTLDRGIRETQY
TRBJ2-7,TRBV5-1,many,NA,ASSLGDLGEQY
TRBJ2-4,TRBV7-8,few,NA,ASSLALGRGNIQY
TRBJ1-4,TRBV20-1,many,TRBD1,SARIGTGQEKLF
TRBJ1-2,TRBV12-3/TRBV12-4,few,NA,ASRGQTGGYT
TRBJ2-5,TRBV5-1,NA,TRBD2,ASSLVTSGRASETQY
TRBJ2-2,TRBV11-3,NA,NA,ASSSLTGGNGELF
TRBJ1-1,TRBV12-3/TRBV12-4,NA,NA,ASSLIWNTEAF
TRBJ2-2,TRBV6-1,many,NA,ASSGLPSLSNTGELF
TRBJ2-1,TRBV29-1,few,TRBD1,SVDTGVDEQF
TRBJ2-2,TRBV7-9,few,TRBD2,ASSLGDYTGELF
TRBJ2-6,TRBV12-3/TRBV12-4,many,NA,ASSLFSGANVLT
TRBJ2-7,TRBV2,NA,TRBD1,ASSEAYGTGYEQY
TRBJ2-3,TRBV4-1,many,NA,ASSQIRLADTQY
TRBJ1-2,TRBV20-1,NA,NA,SARGITGDGYT
TRBJ2-7,TRBV20-1,NA,NA,SASREGGDYPFYEQY
TRBJ2-2,TRBV7-9,many,NA,ASSLDDVNTGELF
TRBJ1-1,TRBV29-1,NA,TRBD1,SVEYTGDTEAF
TRBJ1-5,TRBV15,NA,NA,ATSRGTVNQPQH
TRBJ2-1,TRBV20-1,many,TRBD2,SALNSGRGTDEQF
TRBJ2-2,TRBV7-9,NA,NA,ASIARDGKNTGELF
TRBJ2-3,TRBV20-1,many,NA,SARGSSGNPADTQY
TRBJ1-1,TRBV2,NA,TRBD1,ASSQQGRRAF